The clone carrying this TCR beta chain is medium-sized within its sample. The antigen is not known. This specimen comes from a study of vaccination and CD4 T cells after COVID-19. Study overall: Investigators took post-vaccine samples a median 72 days after dose two, within a range of 14 to 241. In culture, cells were exposed to overlapping spike peptides from SARS-CoV-2, HCoV-NL63, HCoV-OC43 and HCoV-229E.

The Oncomine TCR Beta short-read assay was applied to DNA of cultured CD4+ T cells. TCRdb re-called the PCR reads with MiXCR, one entry per CDR3 protein. The repertoire holds roughly 16,000 distinct CDR3 sequences, with less than 80% as singletons. Treatment specified: roughly 10-day PBMC culture with coronavirus spike peptide pools or control peptides (ViraFEST assay). It was after less than eleven days of culture that CD4+ T cells were isolated by negative selection. Sequenced sample: CD4+ T cells from blood, cultured in vitro. The clonotype originates from a human donor who had recovered from COVID-19.

DNA of the CDR3: TGCGCCAGCAGCTACCGGACAGGGGACCGGGCGAATTCACCCCTCCACTTT. This gives the protein CASSYRTGDRANSPLHF. The chain links TRBV5-1 to TRBJ1-6; 9 bases fit TRBD1. This CDR3 comprises 17 residues. J lost 7 bases, V lost 3 bases, and 11 bases had no gene match. Germline CDR1 and CDR2: SGHRS and YFSETQ. Full variable domain (remainder filled in from reference TRBV5-1 and TRBJ1-6): KAGVTQTPRYLIKTRGQQVTLSCSPISGHRSVSWYQQTPGQGLQFLFEYFSETQRNKGNFPGRFSGRQFSNSRSEMNVSTLELGDSALYLCASSYRTGDRANSPLHFGNGTRLTVT.